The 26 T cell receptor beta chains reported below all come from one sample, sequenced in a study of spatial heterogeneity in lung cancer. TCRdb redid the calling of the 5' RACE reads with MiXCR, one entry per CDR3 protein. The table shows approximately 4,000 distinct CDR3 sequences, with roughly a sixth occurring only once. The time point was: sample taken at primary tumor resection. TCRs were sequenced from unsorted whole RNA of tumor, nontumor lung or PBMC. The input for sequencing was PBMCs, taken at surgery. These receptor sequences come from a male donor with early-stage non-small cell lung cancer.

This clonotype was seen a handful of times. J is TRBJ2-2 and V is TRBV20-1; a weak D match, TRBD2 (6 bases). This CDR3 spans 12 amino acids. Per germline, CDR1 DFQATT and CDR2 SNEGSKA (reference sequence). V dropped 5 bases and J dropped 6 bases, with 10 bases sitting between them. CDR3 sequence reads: CSAWDLSGELFF. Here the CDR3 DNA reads TGCAGTGCTTGGGACTTGTCCGGGGAGCTGTTTTTT.

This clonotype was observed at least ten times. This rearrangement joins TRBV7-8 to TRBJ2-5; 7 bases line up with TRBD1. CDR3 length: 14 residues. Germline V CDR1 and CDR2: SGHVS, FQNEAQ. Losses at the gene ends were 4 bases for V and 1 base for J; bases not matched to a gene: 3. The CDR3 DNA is TGTGCCAGCAGCTATACAGGGGTCCAAGAGACCCAGTACTTC. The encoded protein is CASSYTGVQETQYF.

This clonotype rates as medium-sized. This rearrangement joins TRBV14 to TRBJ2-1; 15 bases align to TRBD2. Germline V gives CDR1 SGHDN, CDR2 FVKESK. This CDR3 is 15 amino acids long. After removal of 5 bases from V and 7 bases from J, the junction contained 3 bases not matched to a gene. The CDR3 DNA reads TGTGCCAGCAGCAAGGGACTAGCGGGAGGTAATGAGCAGTTCTTC. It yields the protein CASSKGLAGGNEQFF.

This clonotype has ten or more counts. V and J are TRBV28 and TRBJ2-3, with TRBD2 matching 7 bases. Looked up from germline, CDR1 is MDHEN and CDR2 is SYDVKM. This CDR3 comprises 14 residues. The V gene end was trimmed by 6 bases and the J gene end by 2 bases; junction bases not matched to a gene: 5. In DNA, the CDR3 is TGTGCCAGCAGCAAGCGGGACGTCACAGATACGCAGTATTTT. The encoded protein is CASSKRDVTDTQYF.

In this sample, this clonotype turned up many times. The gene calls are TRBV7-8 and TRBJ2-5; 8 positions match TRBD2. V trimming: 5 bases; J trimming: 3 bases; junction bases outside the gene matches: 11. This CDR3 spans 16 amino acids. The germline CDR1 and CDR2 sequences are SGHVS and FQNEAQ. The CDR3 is CASSLRLASLEETQYF. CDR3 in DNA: TGTGCCAGCAGCCTAAGACTAGCGTCATTGGAAGAGACCCAGTACTTC. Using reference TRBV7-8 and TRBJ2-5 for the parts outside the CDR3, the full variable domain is GAGVSQSPRYKVAKRGQDVALRCDPISGHVSLFWYQQALGQGPEFLTYFQNEAQLDKSGLPSDRFFAERPEGSVSTLKIQRTQQEDSAVYLCASSLRLASLEETQYFGPGTRLLVL.

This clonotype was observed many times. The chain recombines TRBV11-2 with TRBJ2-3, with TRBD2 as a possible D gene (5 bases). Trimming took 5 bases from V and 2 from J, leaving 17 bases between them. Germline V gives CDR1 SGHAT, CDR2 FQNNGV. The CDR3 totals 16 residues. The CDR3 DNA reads TGTGCCAGCAGCAGGAGGCCGCTTAGCGACACAGATACGCAGTATTTT. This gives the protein CASSRRPLSDTDTQYF. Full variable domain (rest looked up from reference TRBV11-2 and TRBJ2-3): EAGVAQSPRYKIIEKRQSVAFWCNPISGHATLYWYQQILGQGPKLLIQFQNNGVVDDSQLPKDRFSAERLKGVDSTLKIQPAKLEDSAVYLCASSRRPLSDTDTQYFGPGTRLTVL.

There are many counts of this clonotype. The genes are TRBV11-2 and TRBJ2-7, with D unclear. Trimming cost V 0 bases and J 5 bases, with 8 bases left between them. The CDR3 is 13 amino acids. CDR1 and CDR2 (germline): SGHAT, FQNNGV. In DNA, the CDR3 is TGTGCCAGCAGCTTAGACAGGAATAACGAGCAGTACTTC. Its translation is CASSLDRNNEQYF.

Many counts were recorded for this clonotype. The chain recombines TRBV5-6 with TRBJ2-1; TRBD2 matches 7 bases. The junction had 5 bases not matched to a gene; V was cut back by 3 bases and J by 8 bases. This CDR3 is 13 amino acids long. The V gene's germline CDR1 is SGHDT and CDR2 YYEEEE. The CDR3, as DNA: TGTGCCAGCAGCTCCGGGGGGAGCGATGAGCAGTTCTTC. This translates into CASSSGGSDEQFF.

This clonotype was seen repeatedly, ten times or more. DNA of the CDR3: TGCGCCACCTCACCAGGACTCAGCACAGATACGCAGTATTTT. Translation gives CATSPGLSTDTQYF. The genes are TRBV10-1 and TRBJ2-3; TRBD2 might be the D (5 bases). V lost 10 bases, J lost 0 bases, and 14 bases lay in between. This CDR3 has 14 amino acids. Germline CDR1 reads WNHNN; CDR2 reads SYGVQD (reference sequence).

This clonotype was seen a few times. The CDR3 DNA reads TGCGCCAGCAGCTCCAGCGGGAGAAGCACAGATACGCAGTATTTT. Residues: CASSSSGRSTDTQYF. The chain links TRBV5-1 to TRBJ2-3; 8 bases agree with TRBD2. Trimming took 3 bases from V and 0 from J; bases not matched to a gene: 3. The CDR3 contains 15 residues. Germline CDR1 SGHRS, CDR2 YFSETQ. Variable domain in full (rest from reference TRBV5-1 and TRBJ2-3): KAGVTQTPRYLIKTRGQQVTLSCSPISGHRSVSWYQQTPGQGLQFLFEYFSETQRNKGNFPGRFSGRQFSNSRSEMNVSTLELGDSALYLCASSSSGRSTDTQYFGPGTRLTVL.

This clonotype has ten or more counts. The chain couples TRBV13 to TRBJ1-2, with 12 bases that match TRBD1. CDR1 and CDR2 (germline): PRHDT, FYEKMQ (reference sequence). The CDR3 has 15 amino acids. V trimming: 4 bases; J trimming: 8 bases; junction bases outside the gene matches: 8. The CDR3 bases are TGTGCCAGCAGCTCTCCGGGACAGGGGGCCGGGGGCTACACCTTC. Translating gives CASSSPGQGAGGYTF. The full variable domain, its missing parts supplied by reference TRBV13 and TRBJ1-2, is AAGVIQSPRHLIKEKRETATLKCYPIPRHDTVYWYQQGPGQDPQFLISFYEKMQSDKGSIPDRFSAQQFSDYHSELNMSSLELGDSALYFCASSSPGQGAGGYTFGSGTRLTVV.

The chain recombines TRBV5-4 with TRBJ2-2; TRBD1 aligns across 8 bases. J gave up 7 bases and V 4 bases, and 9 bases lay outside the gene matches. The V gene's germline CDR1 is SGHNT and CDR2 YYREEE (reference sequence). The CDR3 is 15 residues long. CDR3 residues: CASSTDRVFNGELFF. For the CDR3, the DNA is TGTGCCAGCAGCACGGACAGGGTATTTAACGGGGAGCTGTTTTTT.

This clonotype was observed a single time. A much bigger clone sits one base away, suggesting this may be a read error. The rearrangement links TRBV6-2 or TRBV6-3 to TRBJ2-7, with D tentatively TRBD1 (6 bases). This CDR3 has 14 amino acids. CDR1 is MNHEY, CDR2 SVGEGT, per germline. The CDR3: CASSSIGAKGEQNF. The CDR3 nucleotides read TGTGCCAGCAGTTCCATCGGGGCTAAGGGGGAGCAGAACTTC.

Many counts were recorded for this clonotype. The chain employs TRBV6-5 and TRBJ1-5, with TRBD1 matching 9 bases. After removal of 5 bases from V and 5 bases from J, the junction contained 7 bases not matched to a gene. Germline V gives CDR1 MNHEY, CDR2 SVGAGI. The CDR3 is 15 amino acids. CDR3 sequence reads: CASSPAGTGHQPQHF. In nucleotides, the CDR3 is TGTGCCAGCAGTCCCGCCGGGACAGGGCATCAGCCCCAGCATTTT.

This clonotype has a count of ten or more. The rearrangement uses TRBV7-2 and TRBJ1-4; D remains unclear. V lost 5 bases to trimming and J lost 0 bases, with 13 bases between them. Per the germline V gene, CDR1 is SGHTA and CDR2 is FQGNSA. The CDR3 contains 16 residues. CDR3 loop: CASSRNPLATNEKLFF. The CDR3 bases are TGTGCCAGCAGCCGTAACCCGTTAGCAACTAATGAAAAACTGTTTTTT.

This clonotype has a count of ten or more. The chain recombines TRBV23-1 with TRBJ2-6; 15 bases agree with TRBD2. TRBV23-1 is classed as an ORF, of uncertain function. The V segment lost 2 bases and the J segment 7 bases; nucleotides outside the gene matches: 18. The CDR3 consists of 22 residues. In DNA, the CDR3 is TGCGCCAGCAGTCAAACATTAACAGGGACTAGCGGGAGGTATCTGGGAGCCAACGTCCTGACTTTC. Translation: CASSQTLTGTSGRYLGANVLTF.

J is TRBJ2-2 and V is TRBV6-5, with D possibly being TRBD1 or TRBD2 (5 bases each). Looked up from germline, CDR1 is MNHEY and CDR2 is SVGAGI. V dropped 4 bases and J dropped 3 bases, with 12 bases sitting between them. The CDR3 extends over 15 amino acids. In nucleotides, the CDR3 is TGTGCCAGCAGTTCCCTCACGGGGCACACCGGGGAGCTGTTTTTT. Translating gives CASSSLTGHTGELFF.

Here the CDR3 reads CASSDGTGGPVGTDTQYF. CDR3 nucleotide sequence: TGTGCCAGCAGTGATGGGACGGGGGGGCCAGTCGGAACAGATACGCAGTATTTT. This rearrangement joins TRBV2 to TRBJ2-3, with 8 bases lining up with TRBD2. The CDR3 has 18 amino acids. Germline CDR1 SNHLY, CDR2 FYNNEI. The junction had 14 bases not matched to a gene; V was cut back by 3 bases and J by 3 bases.

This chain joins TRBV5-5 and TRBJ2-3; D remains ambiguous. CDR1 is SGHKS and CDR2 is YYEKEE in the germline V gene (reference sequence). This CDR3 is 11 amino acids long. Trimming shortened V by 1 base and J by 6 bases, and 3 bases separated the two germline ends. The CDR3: CASSLTDTQYF. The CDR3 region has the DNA TGTGCCAGCAGCTTGACCGATACGCAGTATTTT.

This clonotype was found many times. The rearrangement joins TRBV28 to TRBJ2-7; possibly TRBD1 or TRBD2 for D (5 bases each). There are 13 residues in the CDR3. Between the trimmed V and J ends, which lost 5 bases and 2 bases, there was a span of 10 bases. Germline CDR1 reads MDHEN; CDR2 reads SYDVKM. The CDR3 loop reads CASSPGPTYEQYF. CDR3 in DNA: TGTGCCAGCAGTCCGGGACCGACCTACGAGCAGTACTTC.

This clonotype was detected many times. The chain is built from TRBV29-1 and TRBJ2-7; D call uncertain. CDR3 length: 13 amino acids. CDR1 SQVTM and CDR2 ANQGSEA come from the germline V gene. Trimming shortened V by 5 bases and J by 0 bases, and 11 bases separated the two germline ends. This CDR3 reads CSVRMPSSYEQYF. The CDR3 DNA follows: TGCAGCGTTCGAATGCCCAGCTCCTACGAGCAGTACTTC.

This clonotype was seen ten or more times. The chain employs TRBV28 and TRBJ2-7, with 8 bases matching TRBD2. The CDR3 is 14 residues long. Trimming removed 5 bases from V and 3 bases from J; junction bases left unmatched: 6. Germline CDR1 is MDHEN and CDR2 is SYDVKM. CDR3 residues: CASSPLADSYEQYF. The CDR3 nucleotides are TGTGCCAGCAGTCCACTAGCGGATAGCTACGAGCAGTACTTC. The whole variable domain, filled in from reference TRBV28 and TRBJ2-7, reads DVKVTQSSRYLVKRTGEKVFLECVQDMDHENMFWYRQDPGLGLRLIYFSYDVKMKEKGDIPEGYSVSREKKERFSLILESASTNQTSMYLCASSPLADSYEQYFGPGTRLTVT.

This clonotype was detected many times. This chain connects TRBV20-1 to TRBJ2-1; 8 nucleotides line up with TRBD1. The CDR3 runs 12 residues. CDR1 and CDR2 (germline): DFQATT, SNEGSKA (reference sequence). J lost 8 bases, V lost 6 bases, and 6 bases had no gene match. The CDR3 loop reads CSAVGQGDEQFF. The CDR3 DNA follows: TGCAGTGCCGTAGGACAGGGCGATGAGCAGTTCTTC.

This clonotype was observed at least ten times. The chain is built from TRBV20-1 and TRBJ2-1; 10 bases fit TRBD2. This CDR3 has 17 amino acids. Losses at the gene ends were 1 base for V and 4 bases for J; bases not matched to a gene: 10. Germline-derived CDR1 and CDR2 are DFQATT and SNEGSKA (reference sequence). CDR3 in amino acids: CSARVAGGSLAYNEQFF. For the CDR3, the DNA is TGCAGTGCTAGAGTAGCGGGGGGCTCTCTCGCGTACAATGAGCAGTTCTTC.

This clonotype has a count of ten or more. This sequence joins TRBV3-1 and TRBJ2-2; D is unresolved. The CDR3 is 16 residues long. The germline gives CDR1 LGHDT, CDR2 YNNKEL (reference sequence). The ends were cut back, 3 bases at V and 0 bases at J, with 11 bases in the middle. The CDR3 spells CASSQYGSANTGELFF. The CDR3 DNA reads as TGTGCCAGCAGCCAGTACGGGTCTGCGAACACCGGGGAGCTGTTTTTT.

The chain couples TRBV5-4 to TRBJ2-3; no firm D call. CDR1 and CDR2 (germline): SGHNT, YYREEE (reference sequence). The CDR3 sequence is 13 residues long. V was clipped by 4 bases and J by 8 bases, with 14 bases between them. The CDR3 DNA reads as TGTGCCAGCAGCCGAGCGAGAAGTAGTACGCAGTATTTT. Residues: CASSRARSSTQYF.